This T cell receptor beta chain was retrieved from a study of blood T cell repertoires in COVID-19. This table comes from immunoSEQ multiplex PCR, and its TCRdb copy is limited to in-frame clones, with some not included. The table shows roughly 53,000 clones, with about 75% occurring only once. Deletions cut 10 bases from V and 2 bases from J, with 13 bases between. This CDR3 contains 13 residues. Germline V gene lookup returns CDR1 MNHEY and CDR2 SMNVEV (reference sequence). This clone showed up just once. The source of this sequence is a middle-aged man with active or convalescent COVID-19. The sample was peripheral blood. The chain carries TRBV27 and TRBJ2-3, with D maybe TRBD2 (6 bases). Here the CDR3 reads CATISGSTDTQYF. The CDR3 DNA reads TGTGCCACTATTAGCGGATCCACAGATACGCAGTATTTT.